This TCR beta chain was found in a study of blood T cell repertoires in COVID-19 (dated by TCRdb to about 2020). Broadly, across the study: Samples from collaborators originated in the United States, Italy and Spain and spanned both the acute and convalescent phases of COVID-19. The material from the prospective study consisted of cDNA or gDNA derived from T cells, B-cell-depleted T cells, or PBMCs. Subjects who had been exposed to COVID-19, were actively infected with it, or had recovered from it provided the deeply sampled blood TCRbeta repertoires that made up the dataset. A freely available public database, intended as a resource for researchers studying the immune response to SARS-CoV-2, is where the repertoires were released. The samples were drawn from the first 160 participants of the ongoing ImmuneRACE study and from 1,254 subjects provided by 6 global collaborators. The sample metadata nearly always contained a de-identified subject ID, COVID-19 status, age in years and sex. Where HLA class I and class II types were available, the types were taken from metadata supplied by the sample provider, not from assay-based typing. What the study reported, not specific to this receptor: The amount of clinical and demographic metadata varied by source and participant and was provided uncurated.

In the prospective study, participants were about 18 to 89 years old, resided in fewer than 25 geographic areas of the United States, and were enrolled through a virtual design. In the prospective study, participants were assigned to cohorts based on the clinical history participants reported in a screening survey and a study questionnaire. Recovered participants in ImmuneRACE Cohort 3 were defined by two consecutive negative NP/OP PCR tests, clearance by a healthcare professional, or resolution of symptoms. In the prospective study, whole blood, serum and a nasopharyngeal or oropharyngeal swab were collected from each participant by mobile phlebotomists. Over an approximately 2-month period, participants in the prospective study had the option of providing additional blood draws and questionnaires. Before DNA extraction, prospective study blood samples were shipped either frozen or at room temperature.

TCRbeta CDR3 regions were amplified from genomic DNA by means of the immunoSEQ Assay, a bias-controlled multiplex PCR. The original methods were these. The number of nucleated cells in each sample was estimated from the amplification of reference gene primers within the assay. Sequence reads were collapsed and filtered to measure the absolute abundance of every unique TCRbeta CDR3 rearrangement. For each sample, productive Simpson clonality was calculated by taking the square root of Simpson's diversity index across productive rearrangements. TCRdb's version of the immuneACCESS table is confined to in-frame rearrangements and falls short of the full clone set. An unresolved V gene accounts for under half of the shortfall where checked; the remainder is of unknown origin. V and J calls and clone size are given by that table; D and trimming were obtained from the DNA. Across this sample there are a few hundred thousand clones, with over 75% seen only once. The top ten clonotypes cover less than 6.5% of the sample.

A remark on this clone: Its binding antigen is unknown. Base qualities are not recorded, but no much larger clone differs from it by a single base.

Relative to germline, V is 0 bases shorter and J is 0 bases shorter, with 15 bases between their ends. CDR1 GTSNPN and CDR2 SVGIG are derived from the germline V gene (reference sequence). From the cysteine through the phenylalanine, the CDR3 covers 17 amino acids. Just CDR3 DNA is preserved here, 51 bases in frame from base 1. The source of this sequence is a man aged 25-45 years who had recovered from COVID-19. The rearranged segments are TRBV30 and TRBJ2-1, with the D gene not clear enough to name. The sequenced sample was PBMCs or T cells enriched from blood (not recorded which). The CDR3 sequence is CAWSVHFGPSSYNEQFF. The sequenced DNA is TGTGCCTGGAGTGTACATTTTGGCCCAAGCTCCTACAATGAGCAGTTCTTC.